The clone carrying this T cell receptor beta chain has just one count. Its antigen remains unidentified. Clones were read by immunoSEQ multiplex PCR, and TCRdb kept only the in-frame ones, dropping some. The sample includes about 39,000 clones, around 83% seen only once; the top ten take 5.5% to 8.5%. Trimming took 5 bases from V and 0 from J, leaving 14 bases between them. CDR1 SGHTA and CDR2 FQGNSA come from the germline V gene. This CDR3 has 16 amino acids. This sample was taken from a study of CD4 T cells in relation to SARS-CoV-2 and coronaviruses. This TCR was sampled from an adult with COVID-19. The specimen sequenced was naive CD4+ T cells from PBMCs, cultured in vitro. Subset of the sample: naive CD4+ T cells isolated by negative enrichment. The chain employs TRBV7-2 and TRBJ2-4; no clear D gene. The CDR3 loop reads CASSVRPDLAKNIQYF. The CDR3 region has the DNA TGTGCCAGCAGCGTACGCCCAGATTTAGCCAAAAACATTCAGTACTTC.